This T cell receptor (beta chain) was sequenced for a study of CD8+ T cells in alopecia areata. About this clone: Its antigen is not identified.

The sequencing template was cDNA reverse transcribed from extracted RNA. Method: immunoSEQ multiplex PCR; TCRdb's copy keeps in-frame clones and lacks some. Found here are roughly 110,000 clones, 84% of them singletons; the top ten hold around 25%. Treatment described: oral pan-JAK inhibitor, 5-10 mg twice daily. The study's findings and limits: The study found tofacitinib significantly decreased scalp clonality and expanded CD8+ clones among the top 100.

The material was CD8+ T cells sorted from blood, obtained at week 24, from a patient treated with tofacitinib. This sequence originates from a human donor with alopecia areata.

The DNA of the CDR3 is TGCGCCAGCAGCCCTTTCGAAGGACAAAGCGCTTTCTTT. Translated: CASSPFEGQSAFF. The chain employs TRBV5-1 and TRBJ1-1, with D perhaps matching TRBD1 (5 bases). The CDR3 is 13 residues long. CDR1 is SGHRS and CDR2 is YFSETQ in the germline V gene. V gave up 4 bases and J gave up 11 bases, with 18 bases separating them.